This TCR beta chain is from a study of blood T cell repertoires in COVID-19. At the level of the study: Acute and convalescent COVID-19 specimens originated in the United States, Italy and Spain. Sample material is recorded as cDNA or gDNA derived from T cells, B-cell-depleted T cells, or PBMCs.

V lost 8 bases and J 4 bases, leaving 15 bases between the germline ends. Germline V gene data show CDR1 as KGHSH and CDR2 as LQKENI. The CDR3 spans 13 residues. In the source study's methods: Reference gene primer amplification gave estimated nucleated cell counts. TCRdb's copy holds only in-frame clones and misses some; the assay was immunoSEQ multiplex PCR. The V and J calls and clone size were taken over from that table, and D and trimming were inferred from the DNA. The repertoire includes about 220,000 clones, around 80% of them detected once, and 15% sits in the top ten. The sequence was obtained from a man aged 35 to 55 who had recovered from COVID-19. Sequencing was done on a sample of PBMCs or T cells enriched from blood (not recorded which). J is TRBJ2-7 and V is TRBV18; D is possibly TRBD2 (5 bases). CDR3 sequence: CASHSGRTYEQYF. The CDR3 region has the DNA TGTGCCAGCCACTCTGGCCGGACTTACGAGCAGTACTTC.